The 26 T cell receptor beta chains below were found in one sample sequenced in a study of blood T cell repertoires in COVID-19. TCRdb's copy holds only in-frame clones and misses some; the assay was immunoSEQ multiplex PCR. The sample contains under 300,000 clones, roughly 91% of which appear only once. Material: PBMCs or T cells enriched from blood (not recorded which). The receptors derive from an older woman who had recovered from COVID-19.

The chain links TRBV14 to TRBJ1-2; D is undetermined. Germline CDR1 reads SGHDN; CDR2 reads FVKESK. Trimming shortened V by 0 bases and J by 4 bases, and 18 bases separated the two germline ends. CDR3 length: 17 amino acids. The CDR3 loop reads CASSQEIRGLHSYGYTF. The DNA of the CDR3 is TGTGCCAGCAGCCAAGAAATTCGGGGTTTACACAGCTATGGCTACACCTTC.

The chain joins TRBV2 to TRBJ2-5; D might be TRBD2 (6 bases). The CDR3 consists of 13 residues. Trimming left V 11 bases short and J 1 base short, with 14 bases between. Germline CDR1 SNHLY, CDR2 FYNNEI. CDR3 DNA sequence: TGTGCCGATGGACCGGGGGTCCAAGAGACCCAGTACTTC. Encoded protein: CADGPGVQETQYF.

The genes are TRBV30 and TRBJ1-1; no reliable D call. V lost 4 bases to trimming and J lost 0 bases, with 12 bases between them. Germline V lookup: CDR1 GTSNPN, CDR2 SVGIG (reference sequence). The CDR3 is 14 residues long. The CDR3 bases are TGTGCCTGGACGAAGGAGAGTTTGAACACTGAAGCTTTCTTT. It yields the protein CAWTKESLNTEAFF. The entire variable domain, with the rest obtained from reference TRBV30 and TRBJ1-1, is as follows: SQTIHQWPATLVQPVGSPLSLECTVEGTSNPNLYWYRQAAGRGLQLLFYSVGIGQISSEVPQNLSASRPQDRQFILSSKKLLLSDSGFYLCAWTKESLNTEAFFGQGTRLTVV.

The gene calls are TRBV6-5 and TRBJ1-3; D call uncertain. V was shortened by 2 bases and J by 2 bases, with 7 bases between the two germline ends. The CDR3 consists of 14 residues. Germline values: CDR1 MNHEY, CDR2 SVGAGI. In nucleotides, the CDR3 is TGTGCCAGCAGTTACGGAGGCACTGGAAACACCATATATTTT. Encoded protein: CASSYGGTGNTIYF.

This chain connects TRBV11-3 to TRBJ1-1; a possible D gene is TRBD1 (5 bases). This CDR3 has 14 amino acids. Germline V gene data show CDR1 as SGHNT and CDR2 as YENEEA. The ends were cut back, 4 bases at V and 0 bases at J, with 9 bases in the middle. CDR3 bases: TGTGCCAGCAGCTCGACAGCAATGAACACTGAAGCTTTCTTT. Protein product: CASSSTAMNTEAFF.

The CDR3 DNA reads as TGTGCCAGCAGATCCGGGACAGGGGCTGGGTTGGGTCAGCCCCAGCATTTT. Protein product: CASRSGTGAGLGQPQHF. The chain recombines TRBV28 with TRBJ1-5; 10 bases are a match to TRBD1. Trimming removed 6 bases from V and 6 bases from J; junction bases left unmatched: 14. This CDR3 has 17 residues. Germline CDR1 is MDHEN and CDR2 is SYDVKM.

The rearrangement joins TRBV7-9 to TRBJ2-7; weak D call: TRBD2 (5 bases). V lost 5 bases and J lost 2, with 10 bases in between. Looked up from germline, CDR1 is SEHNR and CDR2 is FQNEAQ (reference sequence). The CDR3 contains 13 residues. The CDR3 nucleotides are TGTGCCAGCAGCCCGCGCGGGCCCTACGAGCAGTACTTC. Its translation is CASSPRGPYEQYF.

V is TRBV19 and J is TRBJ1-3; D is undetermined. The CDR3 is made up of 15 amino acids. The V end lost 1 base, the J end lost 0 bases, and 7 bases lay between the germline ends. CDR1 and CDR2 from the germline V gene are LNHDA and SQIVND (reference sequence). CDR3 sequence (DNA): TGTGCCAGTAGTATAGGATCCTACTCTGGAAACACCATATATTTT. Protein product: CASSIGSYSGNTIYF. Supplemented by reference TRBV19 and TRBJ1-3, the full variable domain reads DGGITQSPKYLFRKEGQNVTLSCEQNLNHDAMYWYRQDPGQGLRLIYYSQIVNDFQKGDIAEGYSVSREKKESFPLTVTSAQKNPTAFYLCASSIGSYSGNTIYFGEGSWLTVV.

This chain uses TRBV28 with TRBJ1-5; the match to TRBD1 covers 8 bases. This CDR3 comprises 18 residues. Germline assignment: CDR1 MDHEN and CDR2 SYDVKM. V shed 7 bases and J 3 bases; nucleotides not matched to a gene: 17. CDR3 DNA: TGTGCCAGCACGAGGACAGGGTACCGGCTTGCCTACAATCAGCCCCAGCATTTT. Its translation: CASTRTGYRLAYNQPQHF.

CDR3 in amino acids: CAISESRNTGELFF. The CDR3 DNA reads TGTGCCATCAGTGAGTCTCGGAACACCGGGGAGCTGTTTTTT. The rearrangement links TRBV10-3 to TRBJ2-2; D not certain. The CDR3 consists of 14 residues. In germline, CDR1 is ENHRY, CDR2 SYGVKD. Trimming stripped 0 bases from V and 1 base from J, with 3 bases between.

The V and J genes are TRBV5-4 and TRBJ1-1, with a weak D call TRBD1 (5 bases). The germline V and J ends were trimmed by 2 bases and 7 bases, with 18 bases remaining between them. This CDR3 contains 15 residues. Germline CDR1 and CDR2: SGHNT and YYREEE (reference sequence). The CDR3 DNA follows: TGTGCCAGCAGCTTACCGTCAGGTGGGGACTATGAAGCTTTCTTT. Translated: CASSLPSGGDYEAFF.

V gene TRBV6-5 combines with J gene TRBJ2-7, with D hard to call. Per germline, CDR1 MNHEY and CDR2 SVGAGI. Between the trimmed V and J ends, which lost 6 bases and 2 bases, there was a span of 5 bases. The CDR3 sequence is 11 residues long. The CDR3 DNA sequence: TGTGCCAGCAGGACAACCTACGAGCAGTACTTC. Translating gives CASRTTYEQYF.

The gene calls are TRBV14 and TRBJ1-1; 8 bases fit TRBD1. The V gene's germline CDR1 is SGHDN and CDR2 FVKESK. V lost 3 bases, J lost 3 bases, and 9 bases stayed unmatched. The CDR3 spans 16 residues. CDR3 nucleotides: TGTGCCAGCAGCCATCTAGGACAGGGAAGGGACACTGAAGCTTTCTTT. Protein product: CASSHLGQGRDTEAFF.

The chain joins TRBV25-1 to TRBJ2-5, with 7 positions matching TRBD1. Germline V lookup: CDR1 MGHDK, CDR2 SYGVNS. The CDR3 runs 15 residues. The V gene end was trimmed by 4 bases and the J gene end by 2 bases; junction bases not matched to a gene: 7. CDR3 DNA: TGTGCCAGCAGTGGGCCGGGACAGTTACAAGAGACCCAGTACTTC. It specifies CASSGPGQLQETQYF. The variable domain in full, completed from reference TRBV25-1 and TRBJ2-5, reads EADIYQTPRYLVIGTGKKITLECSQTMGHDKMYWYQQDPGMELHLIHYSYGVNSTEKGDLSSESTVSRIRTEHFPLTLESARPSHTSQYLCASSGPGQLQETQYFGPGTRLLVL.

DNA of the CDR3: TGTGCCTTAAGGGGGACAGGGGGTTTGGTGGAGTTCTTC. Translated, it gives CALRGTGGLVEFF. The chain joins TRBV30 to TRBJ2-1, with TRBD1 matching 11 bases. The junction had 13 bases not matched to a gene; V was cut back by 7 bases and J by 14 bases. Germline values: CDR1 GTSNPN, CDR2 SVGIG (reference sequence). CDR3 length: 13 residues.

The J gene is TRBJ1-4, the V gene TRBV28; D might be TRBD1 (5 bases). V lost 6 bases and J 11 bases, leaving 19 bases between the germline ends. The CDR3 is 14 amino acids. Germline assignment: CDR1 MDHEN and CDR2 SYDVKM. The CDR3 DNA reads TGTGCCAGCAGCCCACCCGCCAGGGTGGAGAAACTGTTTTTT. It specifies CASSPPARVEKLFF.

CDR3 in DNA: TGCGCCAGCAGCCTGGACGGACTCGATCAGCCCCAGCATTTT. This sequence encodes CASSLDGLDQPQHF. The chain recombines TRBV5-1 with TRBJ1-5; D uncertain. Trimming left V 4 bases short and J 5 bases short, with 13 bases between. The CDR3 has 14 amino acids. Germline assignment: CDR1 SGHRS and CDR2 YFSETQ.

This CDR3 reads CAVSYGDLIAEAFF. In DNA form, the CDR3 reads TGTGCCGTATCCTACGGGGATTTGATCGCTGAAGCTTTCTTT. This sequence joins TRBV6-5 and TRBJ1-1, with D unclear. The V and J ends lost 11 bases and 6 bases respectively, with 22 bases between them. This CDR3 is built from 14 residues. CDR1 and CDR2 from the germline V gene are MNHEY and SVGAGI.

J is TRBJ1-5 and V is TRBV30; the D is unclear. Germline CDR1 GTSNPN, CDR2 SVGIG (reference sequence). Trimming removed 5 bases from V and 4 bases from J, with 9 bases in between. This CDR3 spans 12 amino acids. The CDR3 sequence: CAWGRGNQPQHF. As DNA, the CDR3 is TGTGCCTGGGGAAGAGGGAATCAGCCCCAGCATTTT.

V and J are TRBV23-1 and TRBJ2-5; 8 nucleotides match TRBD2. TRBV23-1 is an ORF for which the function is uncertain. V shed 7 bases and J 5 bases; nucleotides not matched to a gene: 12. The CDR3 is 15 amino acids. This CDR3 is CASNPTGGARETQYF. The CDR3 DNA reads TGCGCCAGCAACCCAACCGGGGGGGCGCGGGAGACCCAGTACTTC.

J is TRBJ1-5 and V is TRBV27; tentative D call: TRBD1 (5 bases). Germline V gives CDR1 MNHEY, CDR2 SMNVEV (reference sequence). This CDR3 has 15 residues. V shed 3 bases and J shed 9 bases, with 18 bases lying between them. The CDR3 loop is CASSLGGRNSGPQHF. The CDR3 DNA is TGTGCCAGCAGTTTGGGGGGACGGAACTCCGGGCCCCAGCATTTT.

The chain uses TRBV7-2 and TRBJ1-5; D possibly corresponds to TRBD1 (6 bases). Germline CDR1 is SGHTA and CDR2 is FQGNSA. The CDR3 length is 16 residues. Trimming left V 4 bases short and J 6 bases short, with 19 bases between. CDR3 sequence: CASSSKRQAQGQPQHF. The CDR3, as DNA: TGTGCCAGCAGCTCAAAGAGACAGGCACAGGGTCAGCCCCAGCATTTT.

The V call is TRBV27, the J call TRBJ2-2; TRBD2 matches 11 bases. CDR3 length: 17 amino acids. The V and J ends lost 6 bases and 1 base, in that order; junction bases with no gene match: 7. Germline values: CDR1 MNHEY, CDR2 SMNVEV (reference sequence). CDR3 sequence (DNA): TGTGCCAGCAGGGTAATTGGGACTAGCGGGAACACCGGGGAGCTGTTTTTT. Translating gives CASRVIGTSGNTGELFF.

This chain uses TRBV28 with TRBJ1-5; D is undetermined. Looked up from germline, CDR1 is MDHEN and CDR2 is SYDVKM. The CDR3 runs to 14 residues. Trimming stripped 6 bases from V and 0 bases from J, with 9 bases between. The CDR3 region is CASSLSLSNQPQHF. DNA for the CDR3: TGTGCCAGCAGCCTATCCCTTAGCAATCAGCCCCAGCATTTT.

The CDR3 DNA reads as TGTGCTAGTGCCCTCCCCGGACAGGCGAACACTGAAGCTTTCTTT. Amino acids: CASALPGQANTEAFF. The rearrangement joins TRBV12-5 to TRBJ1-1; 7 nucleotides line up with TRBD1. The CDR3 extends over 15 amino acids. Germline CDR1 reads LGHNT; CDR2 reads FRNRAP. The J segment lost 1 base and the V segment lost 7 bases, leaving 9 bases of the junction unmatched.

Comments on this clone: The junction and the germline gene differ at one end; a read error may be behind it. The gene calls are TRBV6-1 and TRBJ1-5, with D maybe TRBD1 (6 bases). This CDR3 spans 15 amino acids. Germline values: CDR1 MNHNS, CDR2 SASEGT. The CDR3 protein is CASREAGQSNQPQHF. CDR3 nucleotides: TGTGCCAGCAGGGAAGCCGGACAGAGCAATCAGCCCCAGCATTTT.